This T cell receptor (beta chain) was observed in a study of OX40 agonist ivuxolimab in advanced cancers. Study at large: Recorded diagnoses for dose-escalation patients were hepatocellular carcinoma, melanoma, renal cell or head and neck cancer. Points from the study as a whole: The study observed clonal expansion of CD4+ and CD8+ blood T cells by week 6 at 0.1 to 3.0 mg/kg.

Looked up from germline, CDR1 is MNHEY and CDR2 is SMNVEV (reference sequence). V lost 2 bases, J lost 5 bases, and 18 bases lay in between. The CDR3 runs 17 residues. The assay was immunoSEQ multiplex PCR, and TCRdb's table has in-frame clones only and misses some. The sample lists roughly 15,000 clones; around three quarters were seen once. As regards this clone: Its target is unknown.

The input for sequencing was CD4+ or CD8+ T cells sorted from blood, taken in a trial of the OX40 agonist ivuxolimab. This receptor was obtained from an adult with an advanced solid tumor such as melanoma, head and neck, liver or kidney cancer. This chain connects TRBV27 to TRBJ2-2; D perhaps matches TRBD1 (5 bases). The CDR3 spells CASSLGVVLGRTGELFF. CDR3 DNA sequence: TGTGCCAGCAGTTTAGGGGTAGTTCTGGGGCGGACCGGGGAGCTGTTTTTT.